Each of the 27 T cell receptor beta chains below was sequenced from the same sample in a study of blood T cell repertoires in COVID-19. TCRdb keeps only in-frame clones here, not all; method: immunoSEQ multiplex PCR. The sample holds hundreds of thousands of clones, about nine tenths seen once. The specimen was peripheral blood. The receptor source for this set is a man over 45 with acute or convalescent COVID-19.

The V and J genes are TRBV3-1 (or the pseudogene TRBV3-2) and TRBJ2-7, with 9 bases matching TRBD1. The ends lost 4 bases at V and 2 bases at J; junction bases unmatched: 6. Per germline, CDR1 LGHDT and CDR2 YNNKEL (reference sequence). The CDR3 runs 15 residues. In DNA, the CDR3 is TGTGCCAGCAGCCCATGGACAGGGGTCACCTACGAGCAGTACTTC. Encoded protein: CASSPWTGVTYEQYF.

The rearrangement uses TRBV20-1 and TRBJ1-5; D uncertain. This CDR3 is built from 13 residues. Between the trimmed V and J ends, which lost 3 bases and 3 bases, there was a span of 9 bases. The germline V gene has CDR1 DFQATT and CDR2 SNEGSKA (reference sequence). The CDR3 sequence: CSASIRNNQPQHF. The DNA of the CDR3 is TGCAGTGCTAGTATCAGGAACAATCAGCCCCAGCATTTT.

This rearrangement joins TRBV5-1 to TRBJ1-1, with TRBD1 identical over 7 bases. V shed 4 bases and J 0 bases; nucleotides not matched to a gene: 3. The CDR3 extends over 14 amino acids. Germline lookup yields CDR1 SGHRS and CDR2 YFSETQ. The DNA for the CDR3 is TGCGCCAGCAGCCCGACAGGGCTGAACACTGAAGCTTTCTTT. Its translation is CASSPTGLNTEAFF. The variable domain in full, completed from reference TRBV5-1 and TRBJ1-1, reads KAGVTQTPRYLIKTRGQQVTLSCSPISGHRSVSWYQQTPGQGLQFLFEYFSETQRNKGNFPGRFSGRQFSNSRSEMNVSTLELGDSALYLCASSPTGLNTEAFFGQGTRLTVV.

The chain carries TRBV6-5 and TRBJ1-1; D unclear. Trimming left V 6 bases short and J 6 bases short, with 8 bases between. The CDR3 totals 11 residues. The germline V gene has CDR1 MNHEY and CDR2 SVGAGI. The CDR3 DNA follows: TGTGCCAGCAGGGGGAGCGCTGAAGCTTTCTTT. Protein sequence: CASRGSAEAFF.

This clone was found a few times. V usage is TRBV9 and J usage is TRBJ1-2; 8 bases match TRBD1. The junction had 14 bases not matched to a gene; V was cut back by 4 bases and J by 9 bases. In germline, CDR1 is SGDLS, CDR2 YYNGEE. The CDR3 length is 15 residues. The CDR3 region is CASSPETGEARRYTF. Here the CDR3 DNA reads TGTGCCAGCAGCCCAGAGACAGGGGAGGCCAGGCGCTACACCTTC.

The table lists this clone with a count of one. The CDR3: CASSYSNMPSPYGYTF. Here the CDR3 DNA reads TGTGCCAGCAGTTACTCGAATATGCCAAGCCCTTATGGCTACACCTTC. The chain combines TRBV6-5 with TRBJ1-2; D uncertain. This CDR3 is 16 amino acids long. Trimming stripped 0 bases from V and 5 bases from J, with 16 bases between. The germline V gene has CDR1 MNHEY and CDR2 SVGAGI.

The V and J genes are TRBV15 and TRBJ1-2; D ambiguous. Germline V gene data show CDR1 as LNHNV and CDR2 as YYDKDF (reference sequence). This CDR3 has 18 amino acids. Trimming pared 0 bases from V and 4 bases from J, leaving 21 bases between. CDR3 protein: CATSRDRSESPMVYGYTF. The CDR3 coding sequence is TGTGCCACCAGCAGAGATCGCTCTGAATCTCCTATGGTCTATGGCTACACCTTC.

J is TRBJ2-7 and V is TRBV9, with D maybe TRBD2 (6 bases). CDR1 is SGDLS and CDR2 is YYNGEE in the germline V gene. The germline V and J ends were trimmed by 3 bases and 0 bases, with 25 bases remaining between them. This CDR3 has 19 residues. This CDR3 reads CASSGGVDSYPGASYEQYF. The CDR3 nucleotides read TGTGCCAGCAGCGGCGGGGTAGACAGCTACCCTGGCGCCTCCTACGAGCAGTACTTC.

This clone came up a few times. The rearrangement joins TRBV5-1 to TRBJ1-1; 8 bases agree with TRBD1. CDR3 length: 18 residues. With 0 bases clipped from V and 1 base from J, the junction kept 11 bases outside the gene matches. Germline lookup yields CDR1 SGHRS and CDR2 YFSETQ. Written as DNA, the CDR3 is TGCGCCAGCAGCTTGGGGCAGGGGGCTCGGTGGCGGAACACTGAAGCTTTCTTT. Translating gives CASSLGQGARWRNTEAFF.

The V and J genes are TRBV27 and TRBJ1-5, with D maybe TRBD1 (6 bases). The V and J ends lost 5 bases and 9 bases respectively, with 17 bases between them. The CDR3 consists of 14 residues. Looked up from germline, CDR1 is MNHEY and CDR2 is SMNVEV (reference sequence). In DNA form, the CDR3 reads TGTGCCAGCAGTCAACTACAGGGACGCGGGCCCCAGCATTTT. Amino acids: CASSQLQGRGPQHF.

The rearrangement links TRBV28 to TRBJ1-2; 8 positions agree with TRBD1. V dropped 5 bases and J dropped 5; count of bases not matched to a gene: 7. The CDR3 runs 14 residues. CDR1 and CDR2 from the germline V gene are MDHEN and SYDVKM. The DNA for the CDR3 is TGTGCCAGCAGTCCCTTGACAGGGGCGTATGGCTACACCTTC. Protein: CASSPLTGAYGYTF.

This clone occurred once. The chain has TRBV7-9 and TRBJ1-1; D not certain. The CDR3 covers 13 residues. The germline gives CDR1 SEHNR, CDR2 FQNEAQ (reference sequence). The ends were cut back, 1 base at V and 0 bases at J, with 3 bases in the middle. This CDR3 is CASSLVVNTEAFF. The CDR3 bases are TGTGCCAGCAGCTTAGTCGTGAACACTGAAGCTTTCTTT.

This clone was picked up a small number of times. The chain has TRBV18 and TRBJ1-1; 7 bases line up with TRBD1. The CDR3 extends over 15 amino acids. Losses at the gene ends were 4 bases for V and 3 bases for J; bases not matched to a gene: 8. CDR1 is KGHSH, CDR2 LQKENI, per germline. The CDR3 DNA follows: TGTGCCAGCTCACGCGGACAGGTCGGGGACACTGAAGCTTTCTTT. Protein product: CASSRGQVGDTEAFF. The whole variable domain, filled in from reference TRBV18 and TRBJ1-1, reads NAGVMQNPRHLVRRRGQEARLRCSPMKGHSHVYWYRQLPEEGLKFMVYLQKENIIDESGMPKERFSAEFPKEGPSILRIQQVVRGDSAAYFCASSRGQVGDTEAFFGQGTRLTVV.

V usage is TRBV24-1 and J usage is TRBJ2-3; possibly TRBD1 for D (6 bases). V was clipped by 4 bases and J by 0 bases, with 16 bases between them. This CDR3 has 17 residues. CDR1 is KGHDR, CDR2 SFDVKD, per germline. CDR3 nucleotides: TGTGCCACCAGTGAGGGGGCGAGGGCGGACAGCACAGATACGCAGTATTTT. Its protein is CATSEGARADSTDTQYF.

The V gene is TRBV6-5, the J gene TRBJ1-3; possible D gene TRBD1, 5 bases. In germline, CDR1 is MNHEY, CDR2 SVGAGI. V was pared by 6 bases and J by 4 bases, with 10 bases between. CDR3 length: 13 amino acids. The CDR3 DNA reads as TGTGCCAGCAGGAACCCAGGGGGAAACACCATATATTTT. It encodes CASRNPGGNTIYF.

The rearrangement uses TRBV15 and TRBJ1-2; TRBD1 matches at 8 bases. After removal of 2 bases from V and 2 bases from J, the junction contained 7 bases not matched to a gene. The CDR3 extends over 16 amino acids. The V gene's germline CDR1 is LNHNV and CDR2 YYDKDF (reference sequence). The CDR3 region is CATSRTGTGVNYGYTF. The DNA for the CDR3 is TGTGCCACCAGCAGAACCGGGACAGGAGTAAACTATGGCTACACCTTC.

The chain uses TRBV6-4 and TRBJ1-5; D not resolved. Germline CDR1 MRHNA, CDR2 SNTAGT. V shed 5 bases and J shed 0 bases, with 8 bases lying between them. The CDR3 has 14 amino acids. The CDR3 region is CASSQDYSNQPQHF. CDR3 DNA: TGTGCCAGCAGTCAGGACTATAGCAATCAGCCCCAGCATTTT.

The table lists this clone with a few counts. V gene TRBV10-3 combines with J gene TRBJ1-1; 8 nucleotides agree with TRBD1. CDR1 is ENHRY, CDR2 SYGVKD, per germline. The V and J ends lost 2 bases and 2 bases, in that order; junction bases with no gene match: 10. This CDR3 comprises 17 residues. In nucleotides, the CDR3 is TGTGCCATCAGTGAGACCTTAGGGACAGGAAAAAACACTGAAGCTTTCTTT. Translated: CAISETLGTGKNTEAFF.

The chain combines TRBV19 with TRBJ1-4, with no clear D. Trimming took off 5 bases at V and 8 bases at J, with 9 bases between the two ends. The CDR3 is 12 amino acids. CDR1 and CDR2 from the germline V gene are LNHDA and SQIVND (reference sequence). The CDR3 sequence: CASSPSQEKLFF. The CDR3 DNA sequence: TGTGCCAGTAGTCCCTCTCAGGAAAAACTGTTTTTT.

Only one count was recorded for this clone. The chain has TRBV5-1 and TRBJ1-4, with a tentative D call TRBD1 (5 bases). CDR3 length equals 14 residues. Between the trimmed V and J ends, which lost 4 bases and 11 bases, there was a span of 18 bases. Germline V CDR1 and CDR2: SGHRS, YFSETQ. In DNA form, the CDR3 reads TGCGCCAGCAGCCCCAGTCGGCAGGAGGGGAAACTGTTTTTT. Protein sequence: CASSPSRQEGKLFF.

This clone came up a few times. V and J are TRBV4-1 and TRBJ1-4; TRBD1 might be the D (6 bases). Germline values: CDR1 MGHRA, CDR2 YSYEKL. The CDR3 is 15 residues long. V was clipped by 1 base and J by 10 bases, with 16 bases between them. The CDR3 here is CASSQGDSQGGKLFF. CDR3 DNA: TGCGCCAGCAGCCAAGGAGACAGCCAAGGGGGAAAACTGTTTTTT.

CDR3 sequence reads: CSVSGLSGGNTIYF. Written as DNA, the CDR3 is TGCAGCGTGAGCGGTTTAAGCGGCGGAAACACCATATATTTT. This chain links TRBV29-1 with TRBJ1-3; D is unresolved. V gave up 6 bases and J gave up 4 bases, with 16 bases separating them. Germline V gives CDR1 SQVTM, CDR2 ANQGSEA. This CDR3 spans 14 amino acids.

The chain is built from TRBV19 and TRBJ1-5; D possibly corresponds to TRBD1 (6 bases). CDR3 length equals 12 residues. The V end lost 7 bases, the J end lost 5 bases, and 9 bases lay between the germline ends. The germline gives CDR1 LNHDA, CDR2 SQIVND (reference sequence). CDR3 amino acids: CASNGGDQPQHF. CDR3 nucleotides: TGTGCCAGTAATGGGGGCGATCAGCCCCAGCATTTT.

The chain links TRBV12-5 to TRBJ1-5; no clear D. The CDR3 covers 12 residues. Between the trimmed V and J ends, which lost 4 bases and 4 bases, there was a span of 5 bases. In germline, CDR1 is LGHNT, CDR2 FRNRAP. CDR3 protein: CASGSQNQPQHF. In DNA, the CDR3 is TGTGCTAGTGGTTCCCAAAATCAGCCCCAGCATTTT.

V gene TRBV6-6 combines with J gene TRBJ2-2; D might be TRBD1 (6 bases). The V end was cut by 6 bases, the J end by 5 bases, with 13 bases between. The V gene's germline CDR1 is MNHNY and CDR2 SVGAGI (reference sequence). CDR3 length: 14 residues. CDR3 in DNA: TGTGCCAGCAGCCCACAGGGAAGAACCGGGGAGCTGTTTTTT. Protein product: CASSPQGRTGELFF.

The CDR3, as DNA: TGTGCCAGCAGCGCGGGACTAGCGGGGGGGCTAATGGCCGGGGAGCTGTTTTTT. Translation: CASSAGLAGGLMAGELFF. J is TRBJ2-2 and V is TRBV9; 16 bases are a match to TRBD2. V dropped 3 bases and J dropped 6; count of bases not matched to a gene: 8. Germline CDR1 reads SGDLS; CDR2 reads YYNGEE. The CDR3 loop spans 18 amino acids.

V and J are TRBV5-1 and TRBJ2-5; 9 bases map to TRBD1. Trimming cost V 0 bases and J 5 bases; bases outside gene matches: 8. Germline assignment: CDR1 SGHRS and CDR2 YFSETQ. The CDR3 length is 16 residues. The CDR3 spells CASSLARDRVVETQYF. The CDR3, as DNA: TGCGCCAGCAGCTTGGCTCGGGACAGGGTCGTGGAGACCCAGTACTTC.